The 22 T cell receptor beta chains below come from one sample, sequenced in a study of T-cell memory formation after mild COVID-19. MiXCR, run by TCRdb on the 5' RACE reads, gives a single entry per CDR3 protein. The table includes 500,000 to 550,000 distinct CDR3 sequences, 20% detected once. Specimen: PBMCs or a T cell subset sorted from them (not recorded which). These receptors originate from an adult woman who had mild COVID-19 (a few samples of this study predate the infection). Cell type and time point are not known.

Written as DNA, the CDR3 is TGTGCCAGCTGCGACTGGGCCTCCTACGAGCAGTACTTC. It codes for CASCDWASYEQYF. The J gene is TRBJ2-7, the V gene TRBV7-9, with D unclear. The CDR3 contains 13 residues. Trimming pared 8 bases from V and 0 bases from J, leaving 11 bases between. The V gene's germline CDR1 is SEHNR and CDR2 FQNEAQ (reference sequence).

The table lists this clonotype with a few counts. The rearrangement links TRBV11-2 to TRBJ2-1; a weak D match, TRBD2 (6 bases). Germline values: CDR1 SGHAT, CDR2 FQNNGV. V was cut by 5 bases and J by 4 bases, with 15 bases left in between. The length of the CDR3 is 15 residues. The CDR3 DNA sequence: TGTGCCAGCAGCCCGACTAGAAGCTCGTACAATGAGCAGTTCTTC. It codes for CASSPTRSSYNEQFF. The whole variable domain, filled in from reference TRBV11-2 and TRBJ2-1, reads EAGVAQSPRYKIIEKRQSVAFWCNPISGHATLYWYQQILGQGPKLLIQFQNNGVVDDSQLPKDRFSAERLKGVDSTLKIQPAKLEDSAVYLCASSPTRSSYNEQFFGPGTRLTVL.

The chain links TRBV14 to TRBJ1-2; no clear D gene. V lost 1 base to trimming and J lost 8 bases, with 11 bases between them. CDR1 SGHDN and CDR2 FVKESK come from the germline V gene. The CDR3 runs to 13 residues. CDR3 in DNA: TGTGCCAGCAGCCAAGTTCTAACCGGGGGCTACACCTTC. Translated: CASSQVLTGGYTF.

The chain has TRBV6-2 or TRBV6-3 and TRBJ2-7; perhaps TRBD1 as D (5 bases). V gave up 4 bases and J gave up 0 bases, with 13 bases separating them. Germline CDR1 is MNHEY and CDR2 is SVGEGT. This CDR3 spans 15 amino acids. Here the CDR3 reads CASSSVTESSYEQYF. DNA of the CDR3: TGTGCCAGCAGTTCGGTGACAGAGAGCTCCTACGAGCAGTACTTC.

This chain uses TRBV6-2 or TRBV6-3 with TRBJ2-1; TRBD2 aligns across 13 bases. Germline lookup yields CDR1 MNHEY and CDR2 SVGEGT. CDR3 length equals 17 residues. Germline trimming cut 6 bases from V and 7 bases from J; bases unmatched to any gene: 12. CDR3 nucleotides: TGTGCCAGCAGCACTGGACTAGCGGGAGTCTCTAGAAATGAGCAGTTCTTC. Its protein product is CASSTGLAGVSRNEQFF.

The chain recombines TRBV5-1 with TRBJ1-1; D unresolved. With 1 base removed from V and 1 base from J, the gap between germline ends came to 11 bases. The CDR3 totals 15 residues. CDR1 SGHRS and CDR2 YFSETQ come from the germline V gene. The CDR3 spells CASSLMGAKNTEAFF. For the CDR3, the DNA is TGCGCCAGCAGCTTGATGGGCGCTAAGAACACTGAAGCTTTCTTT.

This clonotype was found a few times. In DNA form, the CDR3 reads TGTGCCAGCAGCCGGATCCGGGGCCCCACCAACGAGCAGTACTTC. Its protein is CASSRIRGPTNEQYF. The chain combines TRBV7-8 with TRBJ2-7; tentatively, D is TRBD1 or TRBD2 (5 bases each). The CDR3 length is 15 residues. V lost 5 bases and J lost 5, with 19 bases in between. Germline assignment: CDR1 SGHVS and CDR2 FQNEAQ.

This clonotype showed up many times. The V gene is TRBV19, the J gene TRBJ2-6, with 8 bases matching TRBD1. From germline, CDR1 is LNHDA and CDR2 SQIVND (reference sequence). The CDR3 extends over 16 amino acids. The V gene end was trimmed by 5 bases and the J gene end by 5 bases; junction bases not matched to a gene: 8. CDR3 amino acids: CASSDRGPLWANVLTF. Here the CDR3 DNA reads TGTGCCAGTAGTGACAGGGGACCCCTCTGGGCCAACGTCCTGACTTTC.

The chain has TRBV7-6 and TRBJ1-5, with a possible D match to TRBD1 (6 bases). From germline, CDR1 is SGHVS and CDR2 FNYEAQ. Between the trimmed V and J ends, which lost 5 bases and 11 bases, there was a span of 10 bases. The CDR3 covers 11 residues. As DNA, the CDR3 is TGTGCCAGCAGCCAAGGGGGTGCCCAGCATTTT. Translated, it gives CASSQGGAQHF.

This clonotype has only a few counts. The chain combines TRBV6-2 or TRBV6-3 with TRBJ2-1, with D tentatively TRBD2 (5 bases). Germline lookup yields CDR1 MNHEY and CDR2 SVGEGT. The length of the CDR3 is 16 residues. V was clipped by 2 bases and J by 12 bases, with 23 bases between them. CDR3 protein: CASSYPPGRLRSGQFF. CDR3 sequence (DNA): TGTGCCAGCAGTTACCCCCCGGGAAGGCTCCGGTCGGGGCAGTTCTTC.

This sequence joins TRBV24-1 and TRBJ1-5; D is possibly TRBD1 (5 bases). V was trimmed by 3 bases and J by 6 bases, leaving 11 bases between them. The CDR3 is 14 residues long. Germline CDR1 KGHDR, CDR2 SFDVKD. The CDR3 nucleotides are TGTGCCACCAGTGATCGCTACGACAGTCAGCCCCAGCATTTT. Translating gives CATSDRYDSQPQHF.

The CDR3 spells CASSLAAGLAGEGRETQYF. In DNA, the CDR3 is TGCGCCAGCAGCTTGGCCGCGGGACTAGCGGGAGAAGGCAGAGAGACCCAGTACTTC. This chain joins TRBV5-1 and TRBJ2-5; 14 bases map to TRBD2. This CDR3 spans 19 amino acids. Trimming took 0 bases from V and 4 from J; bases not matched to a gene: 11. Germline values: CDR1 SGHRS, CDR2 YFSETQ.

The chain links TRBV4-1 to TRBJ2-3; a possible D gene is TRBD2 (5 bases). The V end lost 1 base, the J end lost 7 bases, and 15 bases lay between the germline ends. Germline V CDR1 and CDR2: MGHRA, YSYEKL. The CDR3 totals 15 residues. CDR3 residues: CASSQVLSSPNTQYF. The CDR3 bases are TGCGCCAGCAGCCAAGTCTTATCTAGCCCCAATACGCAGTATTTT.

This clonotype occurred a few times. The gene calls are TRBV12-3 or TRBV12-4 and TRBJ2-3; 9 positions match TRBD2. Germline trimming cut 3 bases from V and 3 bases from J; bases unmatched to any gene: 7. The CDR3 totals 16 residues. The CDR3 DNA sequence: TGTGCCAGCAGTTTCGGGGCGGGAGGGCTAACAGATACGCAGTATTTT. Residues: CASSFGAGGLTDTQYF.

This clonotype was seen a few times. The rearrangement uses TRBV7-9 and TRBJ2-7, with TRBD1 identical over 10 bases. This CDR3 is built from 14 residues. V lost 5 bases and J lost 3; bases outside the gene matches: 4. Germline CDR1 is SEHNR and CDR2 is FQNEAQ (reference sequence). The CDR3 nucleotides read TGTGCCAGCAGCGGGGGGGACAGGGGCTACGAGCAGTACTTC. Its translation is CASSGGDRGYEQYF. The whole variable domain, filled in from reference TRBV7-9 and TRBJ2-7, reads DTGVSQNPRHKITKRGQNVTFRCDPISEHNRLYWYRQTLGQGPEFLTYFQNEAQLEKSRLLSDRFSAERPKGSFSTLEIQRTEQGDSAMYLCASSGGDRGYEQYFGPGTRLTVT.

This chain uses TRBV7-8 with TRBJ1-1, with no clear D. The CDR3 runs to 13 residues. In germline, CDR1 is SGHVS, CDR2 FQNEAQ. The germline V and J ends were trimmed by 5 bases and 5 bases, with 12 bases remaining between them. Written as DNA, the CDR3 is TGTGCCAGCAGCCTGAGCGTACGGACTGAAGCTTTCTTT. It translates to CASSLSVRTEAFF.

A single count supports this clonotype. Here the CDR3 DNA reads TGTGCCAGCAGCCCCTATTGGGAGCAGTTCTTC. Translation gives CASSPYWEQFF. The J gene is TRBJ2-1, the V gene TRBV7-2, with no clear D. CDR1 SGHTA and CDR2 FQGNSA come from the germline V gene. Trimming removed 5 bases at V and 10 bases at J, with 9 bases between. This CDR3 has 11 residues.

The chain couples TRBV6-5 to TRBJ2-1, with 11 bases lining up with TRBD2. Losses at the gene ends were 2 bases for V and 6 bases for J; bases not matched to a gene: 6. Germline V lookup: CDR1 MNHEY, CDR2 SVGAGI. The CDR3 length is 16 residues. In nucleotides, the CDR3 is TGTGCCAGCAGTTACACCTTCCTAGCGGGGGGCAATGAGCAGTTCTTC. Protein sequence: CASSYTFLAGGNEQFF.

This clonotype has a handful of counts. The CDR3 region is CASSPEGLAGHQETQYF. The DNA of the CDR3 is TGTGCCAGCAGCCCCGAGGGTCTAGCGGGGCACCAAGAGACCCAGTACTTC. The gene calls are TRBV5-4 and TRBJ2-5, with 9 bases that match TRBD2. J lost 0 bases, V lost 4 bases, and 10 bases had no gene match. CDR1 is SGHNT, CDR2 YYREEE, per germline (reference sequence). The CDR3 covers 17 residues.

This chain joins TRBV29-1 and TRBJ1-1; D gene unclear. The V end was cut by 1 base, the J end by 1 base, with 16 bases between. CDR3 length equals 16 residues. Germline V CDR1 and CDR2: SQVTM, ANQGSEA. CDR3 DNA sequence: TGCAGCGTTGAAGGTTCGGGAGCCCTGGGGAACACTGAAGCTTTCTTT. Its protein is CSVEGSGALGNTEAFF.

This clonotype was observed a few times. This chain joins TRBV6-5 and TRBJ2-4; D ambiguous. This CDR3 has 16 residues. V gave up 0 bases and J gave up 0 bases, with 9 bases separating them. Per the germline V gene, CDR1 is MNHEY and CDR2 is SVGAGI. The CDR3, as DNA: TGTGCCAGCAGTTACTCTACCCGGATAGCCAAAAACATTCAGTACTTC. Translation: CASSYSTRIAKNIQYF.

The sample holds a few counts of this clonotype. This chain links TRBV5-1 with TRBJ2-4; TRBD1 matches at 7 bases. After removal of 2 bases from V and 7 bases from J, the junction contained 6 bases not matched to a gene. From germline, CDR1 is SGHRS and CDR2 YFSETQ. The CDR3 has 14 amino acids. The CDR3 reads CASSFNRGGNIQYF. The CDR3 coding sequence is TGCGCCAGCAGCTTCAACAGGGGCGGGAACATTCAGTACTTC.